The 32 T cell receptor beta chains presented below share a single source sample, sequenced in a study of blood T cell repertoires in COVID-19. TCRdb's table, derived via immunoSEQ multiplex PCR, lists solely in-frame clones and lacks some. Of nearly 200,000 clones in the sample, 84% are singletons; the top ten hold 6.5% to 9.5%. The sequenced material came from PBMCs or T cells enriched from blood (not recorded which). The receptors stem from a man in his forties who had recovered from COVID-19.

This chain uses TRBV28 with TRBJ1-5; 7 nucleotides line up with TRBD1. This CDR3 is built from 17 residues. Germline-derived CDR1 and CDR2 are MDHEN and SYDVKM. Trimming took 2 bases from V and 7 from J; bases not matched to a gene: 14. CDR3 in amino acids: CASSLAMRGRVVQPQHF. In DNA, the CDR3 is TGTGCCAGCAGTTTAGCTATGAGGGGGCGGGTAGTCCAGCCCCAGCATTTT.

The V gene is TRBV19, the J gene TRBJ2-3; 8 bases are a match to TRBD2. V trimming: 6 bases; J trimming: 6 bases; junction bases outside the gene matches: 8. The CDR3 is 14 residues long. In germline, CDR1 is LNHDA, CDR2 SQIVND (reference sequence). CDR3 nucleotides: TGTGCCAGTAGAACCGGGAGGGGCCGGGATACGCAGTATTTT. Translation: CASRTGRGRDTQYF.

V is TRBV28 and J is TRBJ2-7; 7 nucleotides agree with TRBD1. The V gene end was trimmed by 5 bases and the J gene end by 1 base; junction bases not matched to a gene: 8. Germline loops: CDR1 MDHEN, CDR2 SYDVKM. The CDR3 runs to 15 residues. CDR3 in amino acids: CASSNGQGVSYEQYF. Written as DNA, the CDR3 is TGTGCCAGCAGTAACGGGCAGGGGGTTTCCTACGAGCAGTACTTC. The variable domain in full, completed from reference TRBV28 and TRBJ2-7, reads DVKVTQSSRYLVKRTGEKVFLECVQDMDHENMFWYRQDPGLGLRLIYFSYDVKMKEKGDIPEGYSVSREKKERFSLILESASTNQTSMYLCASSNGQGVSYEQYFGPGTRLTVT.

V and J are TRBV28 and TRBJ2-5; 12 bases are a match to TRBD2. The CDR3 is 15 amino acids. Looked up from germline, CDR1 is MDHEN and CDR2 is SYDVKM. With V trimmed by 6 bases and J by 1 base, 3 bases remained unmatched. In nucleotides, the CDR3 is TGTGCCAGCAGGCAACTAGCGGGGGGCCAAGAGACCCAGTACTTC. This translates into CASRQLAGGQETQYF. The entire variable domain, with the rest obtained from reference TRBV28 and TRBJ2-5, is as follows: DVKVTQSSRYLVKRTGEKVFLECVQDMDHENMFWYRQDPGLGLRLIYFSYDVKMKEKGDIPEGYSVSREKKERFSLILESASTNQTSMYLCASRQLAGGQETQYFGPGTRLLVL.

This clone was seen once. In DNA form, the CDR3 reads TGTGCCAGCAGTCCCGACAGAGCCTACAATGAGCAGTTCTTC. Translation gives CASSPDRAYNEQFF. The V call is TRBV2, the J call TRBJ2-1; TRBD1 is a possible D gene (5 bases). Trimming pared 5 bases from V and 2 bases from J, leaving 10 bases between. This CDR3 has 14 amino acids. Per germline, CDR1 SNHLY and CDR2 FYNNEI.

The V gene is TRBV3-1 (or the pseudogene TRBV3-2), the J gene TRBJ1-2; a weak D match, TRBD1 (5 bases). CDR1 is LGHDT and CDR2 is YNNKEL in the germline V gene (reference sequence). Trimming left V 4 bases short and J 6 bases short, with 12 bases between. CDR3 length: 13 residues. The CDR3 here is CASSRGGSNGYTF. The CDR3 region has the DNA TGTGCCAGCAGCCGGGGGGGTAGTAATGGCTACACCTTC.

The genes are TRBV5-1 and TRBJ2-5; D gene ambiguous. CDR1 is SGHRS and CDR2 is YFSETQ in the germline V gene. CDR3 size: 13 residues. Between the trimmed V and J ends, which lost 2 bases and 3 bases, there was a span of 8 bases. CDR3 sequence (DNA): TGCGCCAGCAGCTTTTCGCAGGAAGAGACCCAGTACTTC. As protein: CASSFSQEETQYF.

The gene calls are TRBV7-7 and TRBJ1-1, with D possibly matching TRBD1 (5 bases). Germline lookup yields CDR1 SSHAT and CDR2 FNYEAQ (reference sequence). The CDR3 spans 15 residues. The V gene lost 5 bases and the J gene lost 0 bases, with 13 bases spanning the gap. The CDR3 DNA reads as TGTGCCAGCAGCCCCACACAGGTTATGAACACTGAAGCTTTCTTT. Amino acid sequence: CASSPTQVMNTEAFF.

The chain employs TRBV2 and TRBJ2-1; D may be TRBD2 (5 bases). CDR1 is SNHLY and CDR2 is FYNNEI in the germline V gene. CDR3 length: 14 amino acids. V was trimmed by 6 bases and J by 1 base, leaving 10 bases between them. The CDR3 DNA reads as TGTGCCAGCAGGGCTAGCTGGTCCTACAATGAGCAGTTCTTC. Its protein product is CASRASWSYNEQFF.

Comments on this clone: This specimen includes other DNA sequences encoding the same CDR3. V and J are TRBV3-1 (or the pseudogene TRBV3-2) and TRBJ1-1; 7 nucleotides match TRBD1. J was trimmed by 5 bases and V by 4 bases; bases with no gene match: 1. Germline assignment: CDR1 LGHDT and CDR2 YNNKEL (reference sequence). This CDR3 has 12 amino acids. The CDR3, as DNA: TGTGCCAGCAGCCCGGACAGGACTGAAGCTTTCTTT. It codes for CASSPDRTEAFF.

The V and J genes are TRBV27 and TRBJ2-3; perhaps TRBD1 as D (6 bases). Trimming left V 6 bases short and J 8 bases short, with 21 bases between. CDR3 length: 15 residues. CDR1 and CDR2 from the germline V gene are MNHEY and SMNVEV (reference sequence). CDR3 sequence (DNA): TGTGCCAGCAGACCCCGGTGGCAGGGGCGTGGTACGCAGTATTTT. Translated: CASRPRWQGRGTQYF.

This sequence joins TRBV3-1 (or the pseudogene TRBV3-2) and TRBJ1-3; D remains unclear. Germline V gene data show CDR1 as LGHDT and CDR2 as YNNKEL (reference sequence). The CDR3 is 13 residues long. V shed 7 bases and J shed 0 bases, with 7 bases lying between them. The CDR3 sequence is CASNGASGNTIYF. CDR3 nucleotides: TGTGCCAGCAATGGAGCCTCTGGAAACACCATATATTTT.

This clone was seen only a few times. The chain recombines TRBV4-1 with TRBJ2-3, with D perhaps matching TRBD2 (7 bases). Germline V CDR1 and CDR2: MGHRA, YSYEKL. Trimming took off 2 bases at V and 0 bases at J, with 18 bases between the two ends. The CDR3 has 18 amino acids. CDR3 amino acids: CASSQRYEEGGSTDTQYF. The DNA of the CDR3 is TGCGCCAGCAGCCAACGATACGAAGAGGGGGGGAGCACAGATACGCAGTATTTT.

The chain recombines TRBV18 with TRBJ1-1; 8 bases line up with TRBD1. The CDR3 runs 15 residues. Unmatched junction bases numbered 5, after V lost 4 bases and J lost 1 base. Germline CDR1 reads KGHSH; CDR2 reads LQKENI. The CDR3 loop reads CASSQQGQENTEAFF. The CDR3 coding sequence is TGTGCCAGCTCACAACAGGGACAGGAGAACACTGAAGCTTTCTTT.

Written as DNA, the CDR3 is TGCAGCGTTGCCCGAGGGACAGCAAGTTCCAGCTATGGCTACACCTTC. Translation gives CSVARGTASSSYGYTF. This chain uses TRBV29-1 with TRBJ1-2, with 7 nucleotides matching TRBD1. The germline V gene has CDR1 SQVTM and CDR2 ANQGSEA. J was trimmed by 4 bases and V by 4 bases; bases with no gene match: 15. The CDR3 length is 16 residues.

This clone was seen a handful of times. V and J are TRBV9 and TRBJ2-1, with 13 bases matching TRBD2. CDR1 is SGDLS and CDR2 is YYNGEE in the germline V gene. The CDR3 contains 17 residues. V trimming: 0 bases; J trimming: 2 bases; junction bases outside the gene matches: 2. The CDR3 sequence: CASSVGTSGGAYNEQFF. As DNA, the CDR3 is TGTGCCAGCAGCGTAGGAACTAGCGGGGGGGCCTACAATGAGCAGTTCTTC.

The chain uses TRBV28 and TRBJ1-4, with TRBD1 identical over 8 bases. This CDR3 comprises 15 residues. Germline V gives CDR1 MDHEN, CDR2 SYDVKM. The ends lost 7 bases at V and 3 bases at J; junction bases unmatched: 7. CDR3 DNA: TGTGCCAGCACCTTCAGGGGGCGGTCTAATGAAAAACTGTTTTTT. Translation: CASTFRGRSNEKLFF.

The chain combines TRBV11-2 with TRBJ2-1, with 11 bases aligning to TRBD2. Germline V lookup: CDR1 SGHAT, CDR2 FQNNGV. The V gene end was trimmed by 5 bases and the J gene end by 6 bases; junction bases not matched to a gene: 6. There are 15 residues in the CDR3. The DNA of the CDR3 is TGTGCCAGCAGCCCACTAGCGGGGGCCTTCAATGAGCAGTTCTTC. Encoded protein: CASSPLAGAFNEQFF.

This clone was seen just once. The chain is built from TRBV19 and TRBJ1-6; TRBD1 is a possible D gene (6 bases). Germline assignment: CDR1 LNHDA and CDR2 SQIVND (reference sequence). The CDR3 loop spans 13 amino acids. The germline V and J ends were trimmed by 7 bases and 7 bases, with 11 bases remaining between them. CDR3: CASKGGWNSPLHF. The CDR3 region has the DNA TGTGCCAGTAAAGGGGGTTGGAATTCACCCCTCCACTTT.

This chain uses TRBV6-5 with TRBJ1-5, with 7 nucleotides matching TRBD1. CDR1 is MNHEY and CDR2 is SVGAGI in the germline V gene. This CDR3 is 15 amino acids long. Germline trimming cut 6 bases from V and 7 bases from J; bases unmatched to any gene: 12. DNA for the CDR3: TGTGCCAGCAGCCCCCAAGACGCGACAGGGCAGCCCCAGCATTTT. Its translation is CASSPQDATGQPQHF.

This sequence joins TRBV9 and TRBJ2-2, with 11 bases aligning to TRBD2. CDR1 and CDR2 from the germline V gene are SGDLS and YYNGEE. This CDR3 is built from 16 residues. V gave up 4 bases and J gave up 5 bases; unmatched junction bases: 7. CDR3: CASSPRTSGGTGELFF. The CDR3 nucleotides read TGTGCCAGCAGCCCACGAACTAGCGGGGGAACCGGGGAGCTGTTTTTT.

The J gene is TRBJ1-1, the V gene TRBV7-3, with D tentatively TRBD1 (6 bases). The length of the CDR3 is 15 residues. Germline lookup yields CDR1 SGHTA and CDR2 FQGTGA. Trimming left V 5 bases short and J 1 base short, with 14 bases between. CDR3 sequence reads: CASSQNRAGNTEAFF. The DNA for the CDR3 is TGTGCCAGCAGCCAAAACAGGGCAGGGAACACTGAAGCTTTCTTT.

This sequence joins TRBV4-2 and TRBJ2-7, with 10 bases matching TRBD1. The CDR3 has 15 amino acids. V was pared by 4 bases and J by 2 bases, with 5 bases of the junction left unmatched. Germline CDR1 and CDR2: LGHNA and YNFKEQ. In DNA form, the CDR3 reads TGTGCCAGCAGCCCATCCGGGACAGGGGCCTACGAGCAGTACTTC. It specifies CASSPSGTGAYEQYF.

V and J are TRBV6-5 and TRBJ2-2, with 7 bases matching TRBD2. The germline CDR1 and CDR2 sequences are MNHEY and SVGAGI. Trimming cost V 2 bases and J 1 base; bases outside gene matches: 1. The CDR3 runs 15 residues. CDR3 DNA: TGTGCCAGCAGTTACGGGGGGGAGAACACCGGGGAGCTGTTTTTT. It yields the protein CASSYGGENTGELFF.

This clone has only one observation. CDR3 nucleotide sequence: TGTGCCAGCAGTGAAGCGCTAGGGATGACAGCTAATGGCTACACCTTC. Protein sequence: CASSEALGMTANGYTF. V is TRBV6-1 and J is TRBJ1-2, with D perhaps TRBD1 (5 bases). The CDR3 spans 16 residues. Trimming pared 0 bases from V and 6 bases from J, leaving 17 bases between. CDR1 and CDR2 (germline): MNHNS, SASEGT.

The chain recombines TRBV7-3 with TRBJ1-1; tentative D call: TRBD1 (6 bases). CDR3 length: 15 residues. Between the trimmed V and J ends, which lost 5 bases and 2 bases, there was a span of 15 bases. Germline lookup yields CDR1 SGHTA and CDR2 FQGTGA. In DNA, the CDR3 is TGTGCCAGCAGCCCACACACAGGGAGAAACACTGAAGCTTTCTTT. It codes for CASSPHTGRNTEAFF.

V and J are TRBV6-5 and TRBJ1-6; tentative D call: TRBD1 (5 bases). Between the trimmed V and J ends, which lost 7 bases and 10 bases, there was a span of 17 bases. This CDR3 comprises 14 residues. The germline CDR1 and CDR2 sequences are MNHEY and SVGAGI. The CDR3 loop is CASINGGVWSPLHF. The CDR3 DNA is TGTGCCAGCATCAACGGGGGGGTCTGGTCACCCCTCCACTTT.

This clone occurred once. The CDR3 bases are TGTGCCAGCAGCCTGGACAGCCTCACAGATACGCAGTATTTT. It codes for CASSLDSLTDTQYF. This chain joins TRBV7-2 and TRBJ2-3, with a weak D call TRBD1 (6 bases). CDR1 is SGHTA, CDR2 FQGNSA, per germline. This CDR3 contains 14 residues. The ends were cut back, 5 bases at V and 2 bases at J, with 11 bases in the middle. Supplemented by reference TRBV7-2 and TRBJ2-3, the full variable domain reads GAGVSQSPSNKVTEKGKDVELRCDPISGHTALYWYRQSLGQGLEFLIYFQGNSAPDKSGLPSDRFSAERTGGSVSTLTIQRTQQEDSAVYLCASSLDSLTDTQYFGPGTRLTVL.

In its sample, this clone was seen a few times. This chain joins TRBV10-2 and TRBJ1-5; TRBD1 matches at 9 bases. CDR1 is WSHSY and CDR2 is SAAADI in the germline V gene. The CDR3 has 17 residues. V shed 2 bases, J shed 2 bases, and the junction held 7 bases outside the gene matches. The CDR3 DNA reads TGCGCCAGCAGTGAGGCGACAGGGGGAATAGGCAATCAGCCCCAGCATTTT. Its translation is CASSEATGGIGNQPQHF.

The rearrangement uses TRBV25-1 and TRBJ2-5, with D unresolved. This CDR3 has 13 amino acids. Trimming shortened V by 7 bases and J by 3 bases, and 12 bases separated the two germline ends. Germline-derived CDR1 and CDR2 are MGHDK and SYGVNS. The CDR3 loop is CASTRFEKETQYF. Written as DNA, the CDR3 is TGTGCCAGCACCCGTTTTGAGAAAGAGACCCAGTACTTC.

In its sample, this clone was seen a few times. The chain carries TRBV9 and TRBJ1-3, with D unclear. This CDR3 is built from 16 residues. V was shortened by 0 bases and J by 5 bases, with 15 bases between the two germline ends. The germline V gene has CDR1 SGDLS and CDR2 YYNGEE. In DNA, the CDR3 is TGTGCCAGCAGCGTAGGAGGACTCGGCGCAAGAAACACCATATATTTT. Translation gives CASSVGGLGARNTIYF.

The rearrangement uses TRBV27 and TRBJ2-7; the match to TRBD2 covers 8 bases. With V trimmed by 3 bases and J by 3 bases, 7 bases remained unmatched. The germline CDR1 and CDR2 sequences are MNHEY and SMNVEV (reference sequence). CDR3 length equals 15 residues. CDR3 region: CASSFRGGGGYEQYF. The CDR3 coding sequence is TGTGCCAGCAGTTTTCGGGGGGGCGGCGGCTACGAGCAGTACTTC.